This T cell receptor beta chain was retrieved from a study of blood T cells in healthy people across ages. Study results and limitations: There were more naive CD4+ cells and higher diversity in long-lived donors than in aged donors.

CDR3 length equals 17 residues. CDR1 is MNHEY and CDR2 is SMNVEV in the germline V gene (reference sequence). With V trimmed by 2 bases and J by 4 bases, 11 bases remained unmatched. This clonotype showed up just a few times. Its antigen is not known. The second PCR ran roughly 7 to 12 cycles with a sample-barcoded 5' primer and J-beta primers. Every cDNA was tagged by a template-switch adaptor with 12 random nucleotides. Each CDR3 protein gets one entry after TCRdb re-called the 5' RACE reads with MiXCR. Here the sample spans roughly 1,000,000 distinct CDR3 sequences, almost 25% being singletons. This same sample was also part of a study on T cells of mothers and their children. That source adds: Random nucleotides (2-4) and sample barcodes were added by the M1S primer used in the second PCR.

Specimen: blood. The chain links TRBV27 to TRBJ2-1; 7 bases match TRBD2. The sequence derives from a girl under 10 years old in good health. In DNA form, the CDR3 reads TGTGCCAGCAGTTTAATCTCCCCGAGCGGGACTTACAATGAGCAGTTCTTC. Residues: CASSLISPSGTYNEQFF.